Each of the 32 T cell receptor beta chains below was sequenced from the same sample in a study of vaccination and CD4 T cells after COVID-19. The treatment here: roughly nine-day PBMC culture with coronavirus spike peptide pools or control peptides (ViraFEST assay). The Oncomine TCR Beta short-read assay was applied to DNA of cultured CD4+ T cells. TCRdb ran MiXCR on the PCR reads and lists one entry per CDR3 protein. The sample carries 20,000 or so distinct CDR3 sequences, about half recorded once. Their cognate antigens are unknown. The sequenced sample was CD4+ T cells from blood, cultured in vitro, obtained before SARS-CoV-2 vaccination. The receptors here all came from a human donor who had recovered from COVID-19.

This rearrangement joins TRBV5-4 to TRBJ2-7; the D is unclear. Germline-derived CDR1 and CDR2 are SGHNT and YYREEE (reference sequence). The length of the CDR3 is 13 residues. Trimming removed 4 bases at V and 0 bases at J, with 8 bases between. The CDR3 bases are TGTGCCAGCAGCCCATCCAGCTCCTACGAGCAGTACTTC. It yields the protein CASSPSSSYEQYF.

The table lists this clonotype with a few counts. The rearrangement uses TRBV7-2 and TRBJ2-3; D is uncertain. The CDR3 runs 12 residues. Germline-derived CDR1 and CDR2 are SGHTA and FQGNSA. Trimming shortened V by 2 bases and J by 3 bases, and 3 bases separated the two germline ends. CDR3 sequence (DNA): TGTGCCAGCAGCTTATCGACAGATACGCAGTATTTT. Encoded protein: CASSLSTDTQYF.

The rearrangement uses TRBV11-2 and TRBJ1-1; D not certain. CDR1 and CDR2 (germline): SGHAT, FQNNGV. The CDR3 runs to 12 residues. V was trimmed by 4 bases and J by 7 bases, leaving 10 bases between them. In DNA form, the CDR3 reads TGTGCCAGCAGCTCTTTGGGAGGTGAAGCTTTCTTT. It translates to CASSSLGGEAFF.

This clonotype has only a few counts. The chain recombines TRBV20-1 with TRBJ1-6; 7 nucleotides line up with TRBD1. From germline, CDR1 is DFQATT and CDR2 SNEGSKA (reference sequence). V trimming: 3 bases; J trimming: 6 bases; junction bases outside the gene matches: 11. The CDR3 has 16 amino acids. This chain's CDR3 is CSASERGTAFNSPLHF. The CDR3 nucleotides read TGCAGTGCTAGCGAGCGGGGGACAGCATTTAATTCACCCCTCCACTTT.

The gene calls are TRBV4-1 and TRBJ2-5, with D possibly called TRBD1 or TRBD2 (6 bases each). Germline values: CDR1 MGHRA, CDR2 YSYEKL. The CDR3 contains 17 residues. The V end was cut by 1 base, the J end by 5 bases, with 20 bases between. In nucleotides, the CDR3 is TGCGCCAGCAGCCAAGGAGCAGGGGCGGAGGGGTTGGAGACCCAGTACTTC. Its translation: CASSQGAGAEGLETQYF.

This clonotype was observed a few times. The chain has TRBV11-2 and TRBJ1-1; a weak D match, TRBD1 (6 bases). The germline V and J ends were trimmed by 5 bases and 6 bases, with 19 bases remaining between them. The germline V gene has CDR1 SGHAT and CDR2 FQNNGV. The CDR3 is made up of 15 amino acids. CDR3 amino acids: CASSPGDRFRAEAFF. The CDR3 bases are TGTGCCAGCAGCCCCGGAGACAGGTTCAGGGCTGAAGCTTTCTTT.

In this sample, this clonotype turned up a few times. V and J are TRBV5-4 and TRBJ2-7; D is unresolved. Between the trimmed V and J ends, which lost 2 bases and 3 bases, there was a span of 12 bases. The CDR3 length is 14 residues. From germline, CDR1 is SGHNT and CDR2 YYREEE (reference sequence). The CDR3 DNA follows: TGTGCCAGCAGCTTCGGCCAAGACCTCTACGAGCAGTACTTC. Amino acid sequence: CASSFGQDLYEQYF.

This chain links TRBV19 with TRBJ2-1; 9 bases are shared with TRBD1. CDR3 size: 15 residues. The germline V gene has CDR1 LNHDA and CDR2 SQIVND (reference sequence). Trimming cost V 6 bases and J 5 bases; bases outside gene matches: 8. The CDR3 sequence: CASSLDRGSNNEQFF. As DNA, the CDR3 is TGTGCCAGTAGCTTAGACAGGGGGTCTAACAATGAGCAGTTCTTC.

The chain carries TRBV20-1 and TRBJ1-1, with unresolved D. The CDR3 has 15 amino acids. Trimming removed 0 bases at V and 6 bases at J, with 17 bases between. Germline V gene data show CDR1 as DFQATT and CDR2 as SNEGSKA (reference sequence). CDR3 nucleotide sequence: TGCAGTGCTAGAGACCCCTTAACGCGTGGGCCTGAAGCTTTCTTT. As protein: CSARDPLTRGPEAFF.

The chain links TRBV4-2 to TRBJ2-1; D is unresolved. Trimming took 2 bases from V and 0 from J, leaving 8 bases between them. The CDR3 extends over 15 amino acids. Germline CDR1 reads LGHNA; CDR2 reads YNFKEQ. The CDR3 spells CASSQILSSYNEQFF. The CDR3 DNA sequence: TGTGCCAGCAGCCAAATATTGAGCTCCTACAATGAGCAGTTCTTC.

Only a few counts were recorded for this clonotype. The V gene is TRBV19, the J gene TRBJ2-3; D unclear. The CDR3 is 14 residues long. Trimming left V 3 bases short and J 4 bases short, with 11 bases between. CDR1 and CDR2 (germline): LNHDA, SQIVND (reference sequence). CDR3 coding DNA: TGTGCCAGTAGTATCTCCCAAGTGGCAGATACGCAGTATTTT. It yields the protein CASSISQVADTQYF.

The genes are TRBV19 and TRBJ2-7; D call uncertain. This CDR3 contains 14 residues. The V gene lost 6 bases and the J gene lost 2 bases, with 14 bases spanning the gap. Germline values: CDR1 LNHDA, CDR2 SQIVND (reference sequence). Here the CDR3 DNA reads TGTGCCAGTAGCCCTGCAGACAAAGCCTACGAGCAGTACTTC. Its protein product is CASSPADKAYEQYF. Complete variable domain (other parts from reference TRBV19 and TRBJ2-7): DGGITQSPKYLFRKEGQNVTLSCEQNLNHDAMYWYRQDPGQGLRLIYYSQIVNDFQKGDIAEGYSVSREKKESFPLTVTSAQKNPTAFYLCASSPADKAYEQYFGPGTRLTVT.

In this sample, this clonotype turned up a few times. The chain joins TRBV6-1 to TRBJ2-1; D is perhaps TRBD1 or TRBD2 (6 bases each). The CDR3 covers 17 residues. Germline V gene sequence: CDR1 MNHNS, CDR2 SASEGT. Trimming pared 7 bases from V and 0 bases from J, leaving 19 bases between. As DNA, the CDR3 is TGTGCCAGCACCCGACAGGCTAGCGCGAGCTCCTACAATGAGCAGTTCTTC. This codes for CASTRQASASSYNEQFF.

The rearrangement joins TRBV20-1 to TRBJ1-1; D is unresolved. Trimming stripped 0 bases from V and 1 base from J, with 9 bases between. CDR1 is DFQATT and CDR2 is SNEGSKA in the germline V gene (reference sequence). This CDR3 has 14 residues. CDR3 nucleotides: TGCAGTGCTAGAGAGGGCCACCCGAACACTGAAGCTTTCTTT. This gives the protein CSAREGHPNTEAFF.

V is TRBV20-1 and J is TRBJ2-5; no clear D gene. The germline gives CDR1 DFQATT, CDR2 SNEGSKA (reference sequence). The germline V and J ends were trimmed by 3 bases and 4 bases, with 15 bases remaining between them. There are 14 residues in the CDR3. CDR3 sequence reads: CSARGSTPGETQYF. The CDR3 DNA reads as TGCAGTGCTAGGGGCTCGACTCCAGGAGAGACCCAGTACTTC.

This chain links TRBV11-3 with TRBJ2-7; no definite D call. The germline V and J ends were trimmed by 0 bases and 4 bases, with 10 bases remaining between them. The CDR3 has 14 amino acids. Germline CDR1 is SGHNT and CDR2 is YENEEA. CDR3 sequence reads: CASSLESTSYEQYF. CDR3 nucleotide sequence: TGTGCCAGCAGCTTAGAAAGCACCAGTTACGAGCAGTACTTC.

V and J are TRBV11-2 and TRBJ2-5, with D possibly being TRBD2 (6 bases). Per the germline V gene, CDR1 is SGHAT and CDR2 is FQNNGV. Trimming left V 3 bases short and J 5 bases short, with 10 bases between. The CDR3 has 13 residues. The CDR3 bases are TGTGCCAGCAGCTTGGTCCGGGAGGAGACCCAGTACTTC. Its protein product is CASSLVREETQYF.

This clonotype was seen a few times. CDR3 protein: CSATTSGNTDTQYF. DNA for the CDR3: TGCAGTGCTACCACTAGCGGGAACACAGATACGCAGTATTTT. The genes are TRBV20-1 and TRBJ2-3; 10 nucleotides agree with TRBD2. Unmatched junction bases numbered 3, after V lost 4 bases and J lost 2 bases. The CDR3 extends over 14 amino acids. Germline CDR1 reads DFQATT; CDR2 reads SNEGSKA (reference sequence).

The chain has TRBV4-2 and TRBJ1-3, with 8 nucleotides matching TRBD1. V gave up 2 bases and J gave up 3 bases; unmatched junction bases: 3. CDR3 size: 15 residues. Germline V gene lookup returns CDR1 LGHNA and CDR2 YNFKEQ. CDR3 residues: CASSQPDRGGNTIYF. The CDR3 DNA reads TGTGCCAGCAGCCAACCCGACAGGGGTGGAAACACCATATATTTT.

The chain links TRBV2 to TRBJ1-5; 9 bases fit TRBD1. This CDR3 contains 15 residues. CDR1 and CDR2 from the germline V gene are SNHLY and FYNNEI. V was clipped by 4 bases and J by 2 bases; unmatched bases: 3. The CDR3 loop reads CASSGGQGGNQPQHF. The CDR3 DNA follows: TGTGCCAGCAGTGGGGGACAGGGTGGCAATCAGCCCCAGCATTTT.

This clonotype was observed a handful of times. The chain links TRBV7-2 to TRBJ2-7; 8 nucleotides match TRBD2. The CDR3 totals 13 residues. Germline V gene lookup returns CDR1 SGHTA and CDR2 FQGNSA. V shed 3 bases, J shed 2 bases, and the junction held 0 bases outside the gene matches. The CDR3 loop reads CASSFSGTYEQYF. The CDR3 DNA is TGTGCCAGCAGCTTTAGCGGGACCTACGAGCAGTACTTC. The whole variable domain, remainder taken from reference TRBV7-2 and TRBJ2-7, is GAGVSQSPSNKVTEKGKDVELRCDPISGHTALYWYRQSLGQGLEFLIYFQGNSAPDKSGLPSDRFSAERTGGSVSTLTIQRTQQEDSAVYLCASSFSGTYEQYFGPGTRLTVT.

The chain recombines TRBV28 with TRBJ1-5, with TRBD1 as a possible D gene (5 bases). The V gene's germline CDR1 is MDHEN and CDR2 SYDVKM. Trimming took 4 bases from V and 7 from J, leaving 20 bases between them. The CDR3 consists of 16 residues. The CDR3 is CASSWGKGGSLQPQHF. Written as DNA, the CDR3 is TGTGCCAGCAGTTGGGGGAAGGGCGGATCTCTACAGCCCCAGCATTTT.

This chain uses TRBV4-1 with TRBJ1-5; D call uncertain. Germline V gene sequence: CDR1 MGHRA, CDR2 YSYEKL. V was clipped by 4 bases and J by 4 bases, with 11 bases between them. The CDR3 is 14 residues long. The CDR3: CASSLSGGNQPQHF. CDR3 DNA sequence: TGCGCCAGCAGCCTATCGGGAGGGAATCAGCCCCAGCATTTT.

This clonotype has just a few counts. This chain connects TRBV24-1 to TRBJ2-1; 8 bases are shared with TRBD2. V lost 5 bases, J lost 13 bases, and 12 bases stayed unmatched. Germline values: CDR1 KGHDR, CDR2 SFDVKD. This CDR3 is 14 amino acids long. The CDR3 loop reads CATSVWGSGTSQFF. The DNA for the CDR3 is TGTGCCACCAGTGTATGGGGATCCGGGACTAGTCAGTTCTTC.

CDR3 residues: CASSLDEAAQYF. In DNA form, the CDR3 reads TGTGCCAGCAGTTTGGACGAAGCAGCCCAGTACTTC. This chain joins TRBV27 and TRBJ2-5; D gene ambiguous. CDR1 is MNHEY and CDR2 is SMNVEV in the germline V gene (reference sequence). The CDR3 consists of 12 residues. Trimming took off 3 bases at V and 9 bases at J, with 11 bases between the two ends.

The CDR3 sequence: CASSPGRGSNTEAFF. DNA for the CDR3: TGTGCCAGCTCACCGGGGAGGGGCTCTAACACTGAAGCTTTCTTT. This chain links TRBV18 with TRBJ1-1; the D gene is possibly TRBD1 (5 bases). The germline V and J ends were trimmed by 3 bases and 2 bases, with 13 bases remaining between them. The length of the CDR3 is 15 residues. Per the germline V gene, CDR1 is KGHSH and CDR2 is LQKENI.

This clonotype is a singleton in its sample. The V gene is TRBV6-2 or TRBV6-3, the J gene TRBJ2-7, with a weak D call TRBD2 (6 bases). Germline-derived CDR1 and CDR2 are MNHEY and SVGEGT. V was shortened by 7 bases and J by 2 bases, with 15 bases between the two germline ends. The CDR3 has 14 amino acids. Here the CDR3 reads CASTPGLEAYEQYF. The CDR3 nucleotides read TGTGCCAGCACCCCGGGACTCGAAGCCTACGAGCAGTACTTC.

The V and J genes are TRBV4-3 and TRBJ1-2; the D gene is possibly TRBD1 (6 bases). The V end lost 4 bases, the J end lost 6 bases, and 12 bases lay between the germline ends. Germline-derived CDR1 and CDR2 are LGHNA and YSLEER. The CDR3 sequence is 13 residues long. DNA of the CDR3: TGCGCCAGCAGCCTAACAGGGAGCCATGGCTACACCTTC. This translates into CASSLTGSHGYTF.

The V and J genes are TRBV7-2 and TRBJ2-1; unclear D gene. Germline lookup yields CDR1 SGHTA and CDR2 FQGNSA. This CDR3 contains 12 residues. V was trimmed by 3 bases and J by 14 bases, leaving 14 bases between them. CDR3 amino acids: CASSFLDRGKFF. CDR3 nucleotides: TGTGCCAGCAGCTTTTTAGACCGCGGAAAGTTCTTC.

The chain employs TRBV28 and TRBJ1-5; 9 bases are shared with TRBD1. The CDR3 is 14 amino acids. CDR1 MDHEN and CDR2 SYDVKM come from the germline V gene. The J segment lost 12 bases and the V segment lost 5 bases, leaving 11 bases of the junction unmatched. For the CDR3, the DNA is TGTGCCAGCAGTCTACTTTACGAGACAGGGGGCCAGCATTTT. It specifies CASSLLYETGGQHF.

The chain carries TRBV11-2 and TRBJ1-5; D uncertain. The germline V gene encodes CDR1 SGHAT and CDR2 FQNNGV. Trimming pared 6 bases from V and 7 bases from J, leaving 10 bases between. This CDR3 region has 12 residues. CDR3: CASSQPSQPQHF. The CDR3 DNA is TGTGCCAGCAGTCAACCAAGCCAGCCCCAGCATTTT.

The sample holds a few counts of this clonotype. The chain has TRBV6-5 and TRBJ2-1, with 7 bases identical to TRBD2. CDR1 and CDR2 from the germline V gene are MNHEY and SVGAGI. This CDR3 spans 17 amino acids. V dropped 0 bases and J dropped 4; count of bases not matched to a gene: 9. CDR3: CASSYSGGAGRYNEQFF. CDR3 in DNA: TGTGCCAGCAGTTACTCGGGTGGAGCGGGAAGGTACAATGAGCAGTTCTTC.